The clone carrying this T cell receptor beta chain was seen only a few times. The antigen is not known. This entry is derived from a study of T cell repertoires in cytomegalovirus infection. Germline values: CDR1 SGHVS, CDR2 FNYEAQ. Trimming removed 1 base at V and 1 base at J, with 13 bases between. The CDR3 has 16 residues. TCRdb passed the reads through MiXCR, listing each CDR3 protein once. The top ten clones hold around 12% of a sample with hundreds of thousands of distinct CDR3 sequences, approximately 32% of them seen once. The clonotype comes from a human donor in good health (CMV status not recorded). Some clones in this sample may be carry-over from other donors' samples. The sequences come from cultured CD8+ T cells from PBMCs, collected from culture after CMV antigen stimulation. V and J are TRBV7-6 and TRBJ1-1; the D gene is possibly TRBD1 (5 bases). DNA for the CDR3: TGTGCCAGCAGCTTAGTAGGGGATCTAACGAACACTGAAGCTTTCTTT. Translation: CASSLVGDLTNTEAFF.